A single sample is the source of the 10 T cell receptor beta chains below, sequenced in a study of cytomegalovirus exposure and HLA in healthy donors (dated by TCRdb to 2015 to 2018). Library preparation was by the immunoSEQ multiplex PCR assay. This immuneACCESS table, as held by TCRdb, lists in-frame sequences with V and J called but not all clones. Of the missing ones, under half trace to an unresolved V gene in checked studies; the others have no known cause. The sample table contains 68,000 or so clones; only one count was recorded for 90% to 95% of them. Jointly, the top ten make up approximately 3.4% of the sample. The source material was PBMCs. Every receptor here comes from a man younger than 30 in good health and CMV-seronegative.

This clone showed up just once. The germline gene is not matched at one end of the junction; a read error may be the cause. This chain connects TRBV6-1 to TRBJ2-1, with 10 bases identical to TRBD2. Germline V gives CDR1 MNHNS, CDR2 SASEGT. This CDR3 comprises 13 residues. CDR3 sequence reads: CASSESGLAGGLF. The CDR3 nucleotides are TGTGCCAGCAGTGAATCAGGATTAGCGGGAGGACTCTTC.

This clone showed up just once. This chain's CDR3 is CAISAASVSSTDTQYF. As DNA, the CDR3 is TGTGCCATCAGTGCAGCTAGCGTATCTAGCACAGATACGCAGTATTTT. The V and J genes are TRBV10-3 and TRBJ2-3; tentatively, D is TRBD2 (6 bases). This CDR3 comprises 16 residues. Germline V gene lookup returns CDR1 ENHRY and CDR2 SYGVKD. V lost 4 bases and J lost 0, with 14 bases in between.

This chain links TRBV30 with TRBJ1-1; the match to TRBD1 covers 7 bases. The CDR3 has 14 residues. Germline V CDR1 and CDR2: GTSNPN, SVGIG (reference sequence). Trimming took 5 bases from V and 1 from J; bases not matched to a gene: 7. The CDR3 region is CAWSPRTGNTEAFF. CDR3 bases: TGTGCCTGGTCTCCCCGGACAGGGAACACTGAAGCTTTCTTT.

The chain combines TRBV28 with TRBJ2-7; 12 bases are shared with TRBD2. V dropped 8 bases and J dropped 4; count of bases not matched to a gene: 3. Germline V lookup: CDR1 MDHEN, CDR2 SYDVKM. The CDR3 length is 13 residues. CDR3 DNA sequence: TGTGCCAGCCTGGGGACTAGCGGGTACGAGCAGTACTTC. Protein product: CASLGTSGYEQYF.

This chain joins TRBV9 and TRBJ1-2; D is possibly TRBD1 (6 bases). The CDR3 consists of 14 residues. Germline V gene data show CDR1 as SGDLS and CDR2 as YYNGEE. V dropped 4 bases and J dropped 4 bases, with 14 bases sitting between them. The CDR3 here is CASSPWDTIYGYTF. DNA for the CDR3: TGTGCCAGCAGCCCCTGGGACACCATCTATGGCTACACCTTC.

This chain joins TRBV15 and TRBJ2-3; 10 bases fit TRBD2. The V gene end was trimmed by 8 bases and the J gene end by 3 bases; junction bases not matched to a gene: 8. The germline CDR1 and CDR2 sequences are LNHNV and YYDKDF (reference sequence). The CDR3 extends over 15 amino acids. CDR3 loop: CATSDLAGVTDTQYF. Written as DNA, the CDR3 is TGTGCCACCTCCGACCTAGCGGGAGTGACAGATACGCAGTATTTT.

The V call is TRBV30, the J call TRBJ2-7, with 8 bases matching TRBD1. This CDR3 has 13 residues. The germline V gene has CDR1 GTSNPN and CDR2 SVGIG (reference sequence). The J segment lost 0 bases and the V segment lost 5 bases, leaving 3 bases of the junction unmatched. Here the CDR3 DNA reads TGTGCCTGGGGGGGACAGGCCTCCTACGAGCAGTACTTC. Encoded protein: CAWGGQASYEQYF. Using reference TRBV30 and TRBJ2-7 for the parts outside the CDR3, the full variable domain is SQTIHQWPATLVQPVGSPLSLECTVEGTSNPNLYWYRQAAGRGLQLLFYSVGIGQISSEVPQNLSASRPQDRQFILSSKKLLLSDSGFYLCAWGGQASYEQYFGPGTRLTVT.

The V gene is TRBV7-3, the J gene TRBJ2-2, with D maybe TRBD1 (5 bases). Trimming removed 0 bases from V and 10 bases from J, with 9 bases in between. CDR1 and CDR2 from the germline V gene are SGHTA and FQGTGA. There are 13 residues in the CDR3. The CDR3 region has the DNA TGTGCCAGCAGCTTAACAGGGGCCGCGGAGCTGTTTTTT. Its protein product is CASSLTGAAELFF.

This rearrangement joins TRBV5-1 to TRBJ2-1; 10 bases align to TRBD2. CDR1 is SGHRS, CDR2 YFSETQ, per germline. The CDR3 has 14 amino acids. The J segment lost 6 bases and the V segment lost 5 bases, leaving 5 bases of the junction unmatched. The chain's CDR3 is CASRAGGPFNEQFF. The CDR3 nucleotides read TGCGCCAGCAGAGCGGGAGGGCCCTTCAATGAGCAGTTCTTC. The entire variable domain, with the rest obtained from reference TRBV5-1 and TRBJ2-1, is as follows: KAGVTQTPRYLIKTRGQQVTLSCSPISGHRSVSWYQQTPGQGLQFLFEYFSETQRNKGNFPGRFSGRQFSNSRSEMNVSTLELGDSALYLCASRAGGPFNEQFFGPGTRLTVL.

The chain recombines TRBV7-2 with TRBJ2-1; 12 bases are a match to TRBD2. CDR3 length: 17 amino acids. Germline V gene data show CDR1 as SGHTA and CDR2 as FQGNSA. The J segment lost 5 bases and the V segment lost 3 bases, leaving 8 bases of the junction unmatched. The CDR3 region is CASSLRNLAGGNNEQFF. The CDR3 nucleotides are TGTGCCAGCAGCTTGAGGAACCTAGCGGGAGGGAACAATGAGCAGTTCTTC.